The 3 T cell receptor beta chains given below trace back to one sample, sequenced in a study of OX40 agonist ivuxolimab in advanced cancers. The protocol was immunoSEQ multiplex PCR, while the TCRdb copy is restricted to in-frame clones and leaves out a portion. The sample contains around 99,000 clones, approximately 89% of which appear only once. The input for sequencing was CD4+ or CD8+ T cells sorted from blood, taken in a trial of the OX40 agonist ivuxolimab. These TCRs come from an adult with an advanced solid tumor such as melanoma, head and neck, liver or kidney cancer.

The CDR3 DNA follows: TGTGCCAGCGGTTCGCTGAACACTGAAGCTTTCTTT. As protein: CASGSLNTEAFF. V and J are TRBV11-2 and TRBJ1-1, with D unresolved. This CDR3 contains 12 residues. Per germline, CDR1 SGHAT and CDR2 FQNNGV. V lost 8 bases and J 0 bases, leaving 7 bases between the germline ends. Variable domain in full (rest from reference TRBV11-2 and TRBJ1-1): EAGVAQSPRYKIIEKRQSVAFWCNPISGHATLYWYQQILGQGPKLLIQFQNNGVVDDSQLPKDRFSAERLKGVDSTLKIQPAKLEDSAVYLCASGSLNTEAFFGQGTRLTVV.

The chain joins TRBV28 to TRBJ2-7; TRBD2 might be the D (7 bases). The germline gives CDR1 MDHEN, CDR2 SYDVKM. The CDR3 has 14 residues. Trimming pared 4 bases from V and 7 bases from J, leaving 17 bases between. The chain's CDR3 is CASSSPGGAWEQYF. The CDR3 DNA reads as TGTGCCAGCAGTTCACCTGGGGGGGCATGGGAGCAGTACTTC.

V is TRBV7-9 and J is TRBJ1-5, with D perhaps TRBD1 (6 bases). Per the germline V gene, CDR1 is SEHNR and CDR2 is FQNEAQ (reference sequence). The CDR3 length is 14 residues. Trimming cost V 5 bases and J 3 bases, with 11 bases left between them. CDR3 region: CASSGTGNNQPQHF. The CDR3 DNA reads TGTGCCAGCAGCGGTACAGGGAACAATCAGCCCCAGCATTTT.